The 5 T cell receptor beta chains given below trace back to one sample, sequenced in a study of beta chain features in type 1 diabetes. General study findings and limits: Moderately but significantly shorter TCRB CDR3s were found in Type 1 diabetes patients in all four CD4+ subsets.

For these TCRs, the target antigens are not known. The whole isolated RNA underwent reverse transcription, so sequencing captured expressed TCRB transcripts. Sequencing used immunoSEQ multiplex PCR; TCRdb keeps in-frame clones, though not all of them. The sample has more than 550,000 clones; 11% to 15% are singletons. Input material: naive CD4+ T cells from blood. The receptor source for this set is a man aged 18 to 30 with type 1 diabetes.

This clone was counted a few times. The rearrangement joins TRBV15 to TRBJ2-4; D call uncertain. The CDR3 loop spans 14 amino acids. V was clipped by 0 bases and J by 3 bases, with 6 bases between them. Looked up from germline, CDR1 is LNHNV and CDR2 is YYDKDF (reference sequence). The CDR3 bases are TGTGCCACCAGCAGAGAGGCCGTCAAAAACATTCAGTACTTC. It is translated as CATSREAVKNIQYF.

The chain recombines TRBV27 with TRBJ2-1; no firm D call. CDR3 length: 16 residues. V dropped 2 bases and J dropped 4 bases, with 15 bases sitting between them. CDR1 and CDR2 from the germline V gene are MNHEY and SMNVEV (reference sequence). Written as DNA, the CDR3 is TGTGCCAGCAGTTTAAGGGTGGATATTACATACAATGAGCAGTTCTTC. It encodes CASSLRVDITYNEQFF.

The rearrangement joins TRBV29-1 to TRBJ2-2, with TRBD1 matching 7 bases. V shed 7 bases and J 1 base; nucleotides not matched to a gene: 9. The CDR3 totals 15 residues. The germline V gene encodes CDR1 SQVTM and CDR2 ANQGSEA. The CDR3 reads CSAEGDRVNTGELFF. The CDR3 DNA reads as TGCAGCGCCGAGGGAGACAGGGTGAACACCGGGGAGCTGTTTTTT.

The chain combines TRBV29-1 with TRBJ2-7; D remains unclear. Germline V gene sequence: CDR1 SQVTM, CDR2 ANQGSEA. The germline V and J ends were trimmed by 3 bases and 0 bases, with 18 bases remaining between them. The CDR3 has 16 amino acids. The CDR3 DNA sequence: TGCAGCGTTGACGCCACTGGTACAAAGAGCTCCTACGAGCAGTACTTC. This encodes CSVDATGTKSSYEQYF.

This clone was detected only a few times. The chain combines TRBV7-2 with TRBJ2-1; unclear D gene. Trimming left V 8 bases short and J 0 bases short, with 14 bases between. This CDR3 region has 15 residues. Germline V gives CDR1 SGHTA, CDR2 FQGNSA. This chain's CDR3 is CASGIVLSSYNEQFF. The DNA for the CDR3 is TGTGCCAGCGGGATCGTCTTAAGCTCCTACAATGAGCAGTTCTTC.